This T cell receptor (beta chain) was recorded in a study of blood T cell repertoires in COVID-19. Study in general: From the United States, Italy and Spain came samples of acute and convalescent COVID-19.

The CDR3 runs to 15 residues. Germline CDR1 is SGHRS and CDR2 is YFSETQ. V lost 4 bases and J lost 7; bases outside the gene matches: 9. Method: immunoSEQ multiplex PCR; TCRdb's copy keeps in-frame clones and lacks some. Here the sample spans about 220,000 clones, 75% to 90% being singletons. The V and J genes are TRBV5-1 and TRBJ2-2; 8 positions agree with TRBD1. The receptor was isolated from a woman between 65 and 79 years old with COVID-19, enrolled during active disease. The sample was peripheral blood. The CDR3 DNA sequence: TGCGCCAGCAGCCCTGACAGGGGTCTAGGCGGGGAGCTGTTTTTT. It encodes CASSPDRGLGGELFF.